A selection of T cell receptor beta chains follows, all from one sample in a study of post-analysis software for immune sequencing data. TCRdb re-derived calls from the PCR reads in MiXCR, one entry per CDR3 protein. The sample comprises 150,000 to 200,000 distinct CDR3 sequences, about 32% of which are singletons, and approximately 1.5% rests with the top ten. Source material: blood. These receptors came from a girl aged 10 to 17 with multiple sclerosis. CDR3s include the opening cysteine and the closing phenylalanine or tryptophan. The D gene is left open where the match is weak. The size field is filled for only some rows; it gives once, few, many or a size class.

clone size	V gene	J gene	D gene	CDR3 protein	CDR3 DNA
many	TRBV12-3/TRBV12-4	TRBJ2-1	NA	CATATYENEQFF	TGTGCCACCGCGACATACGAAAATGAGCAGTTCTTC
NA	TRBV5-1	TRBJ2-5	TRBD1	CASSWTGLMETQYF	TGCGCCAGCAGCTGGACAGGGTTGATGGAGACCCAGTACTTC
many	TRBV20-1	TRBJ2-7	NA	CSARAGSSYEQYF	TGCAGTGCCAGGGCGGGGAGCTCCTACGAGCAGTACTTC
few	TRBV28	TRBJ2-5	NA	CASSKRGKYQETQYF	TGTGCCAGCAGTAAGAGGGGGAAGTACCAAGAGACCCAGTACTTC
many	TRBV7-3	TRBJ2-3	TRBD2	CASSLIAGGPGTDTQYF	TGTGCCAGCAGCTTAATAGCGGGAGGGCCCGGCACAGATACGCAGTATTTT
NA	TRBV20-1	TRBJ2-1	TRBD2	CSARELAGGGNEQFF	TGCAGTGCTAGGGAACTAGCGGGAGGCGGCAATGAGCAGTTCTTC
few	TRBV12-3/TRBV12-4	TRBJ1-2	TRBD1	CASSLGQGDGYTF	TGTGCCAGCAGTTTAGGACAGGGGGACGGCTACACCTTC
NA	TRBV3-1	TRBJ1-2	NA	CASSLPGDTYGYTF	TGTGCCAGCAGCCTACCAGGGGATACCTATGGCTACACCTTC
few	TRBV6-1	TRBJ2-7	NA	CASRSPGAFSYEQYF	TGTGCCAGCCGAAGTCCGGGGGCCTTCTCCTACGAGCAGTACTTC
few	TRBV20-1	TRBJ2-2	NA	CSASRETGTGELFF	TGCAGTGCTAGTCGGGAGACGGGGACCGGGGAGCTGTTTTTT
NA	TRBV12-3/TRBV12-4	TRBJ1-5	NA	CASSAYDQPQHF	TGTGCCAGCAGTGCGTACGATCAGCCCCAGCATTTT
many	TRBV3-1	TRBJ2-3	NA	CASSHGTTIGDTQYF	TGTGCCAGCAGCCACGGGACGACTATAGGAGATACGCAGTATTTT
NA	TRBV29-1	TRBJ1-1	NA	CSVLTGGPEAFF	TGCAGCGTATTAACAGGCGGTCCTGAAGCTTTCTTT
NA	TRBV7-8	TRBJ1-5	NA	CASSLVHQPQHF	TGTGCCAGCAGCTTAGTACATCAGCCCCAGCATTTT
few	TRBV5-6	TRBJ2-4	NA	CASSSTPAGPKNIQYF	TGTGCCAGCAGCTCTACCCCGGCGGGCCCCAAAAACATTCAGTACTTC
few	TRBV7-2	TRBJ1-2	NA	CASSSPDRSRSTNYGYTF	TGTGCCAGCAGCTCGCCCGACAGATCGAGAAGTACTAACTATGGCTACACCTTC
many	TRBV7-8	TRBJ2-5	NA	CASSLDSNQETQYF	TGTGCCAGCAGCCTAGACAGTAACCAAGAGACCCAGTACTTC
NA	TRBV5-1	TRBJ2-7	TRBD1	CASGFGRDRDFNEQYF	TGCGCCAGCGGATTTGGTAGGGACAGGGACTTTAACGAGCAGTACTTC
many	TRBV11-1	TRBJ2-1	TRBD1	CASSQPGGSYNEQFF	TGTGCCAGCAGCCAACCAGGGGGCTCCTACAATGAGCAGTTCTTC
NA	TRBV12-3/TRBV12-4	TRBJ1-1	NA	CASSWTADTEAFF	TGTGCCAGCAGTTGGACAGCTGACACTGAAGCTTTCTTT
many	TRBV4-1	TRBJ2-7	TRBD2	CASSQAFSGPSSYEQYF	TGCGCCAGCAGCCAGGCCTTTAGCGGGCCTTCCTCCTACGAGCAGTACTTC
NA	TRBV5-5	TRBJ2-7	NA	CASSLGAGEFYEQYF	TGTGCCAGCAGCTTGGGCGCAGGGGAGTTCTACGAGCAGTACTTC
many	TRBV15	TRBJ2-1	NA	CATSRDGLEQFF	TGTGCCACCAGCAGAGATGGGCTTGAGCAGTTCTTC
few	TRBV6-1	TRBJ2-5	TRBD2	CASRRGLAGVRWETQYF	TGTGCCAGCAGGAGGGGACTAGCGGGAGTACGTTGGGAGACCCAGTACTTC
many	TRBV20-1	TRBJ1-5	TRBD1	CSARAWGGGARWDQPQHF	TGCAGTGCCAGAGCGTGGGGAGGGGGCGCGAGATGGGATCAGCCCCAGCATTTT
many	TRBV15	TRBJ1-5	NA	CATSRDRAGNQPQHF	TGTGCCACCAGCAGAGATCGGGCAGGCAATCAGCCCCAGCATTTT
many	TRBV6-2/TRBV6-3	TRBJ2-7	TRBD1	CASSDRATYEQYF	TGTGCCAGCAGTGACAGGGCGACCTACGAGCAGTACTTC
NA	TRBV4-2	TRBJ1-5	NA	CASSRQGGGNQPQHF	TGTGCCAGCAGCCGCCAAGGGGGGGGCAATCAGCCCCAGCATTTT
NA	TRBV30	TRBJ1-2	NA	CAWTGFVGGAGGYTF	TGTGCCTGGACTGGATTCGTGGGGGGCGCGGGCGGCTACACCTTC
NA	TRBV12-3/TRBV12-4	TRBJ2-3	TRBD2	CASSPTGTSGTTDTQYF	TGTGCCAGCAGTCCCACCGGGACTAGCGGGACCACAGATACGCAGTATTTT
few	TRBV3-1	TRBJ2-5	TRBD1	CASSQLNAGGDETQYF	TGTGCCAGCAGCCAACTCAACGCAGGGGGCGATGAGACCCAGTACTTC
NA	TRBV2	TRBJ2-7	TRBD1	CASSVGTGALEQYF	TGTGCCAGCAGTGTCGGGACAGGGGCCCTCGAGCAGTACTTC
many	TRBV7-2	TRBJ1-2	NA	CASSPLNRVGSEGYTF	TGTGCCAGCAGCCCCTTAAACAGGGTCGGGAGTGAGGGCTACACCTTC
NA	TRBV12-3/TRBV12-4	TRBJ1-1	NA	CASSLDMRDTEAFF	TGTGCCAGCAGTTTGGACATGAGGGACACTGAAGCTTTCTTT
NA	TRBV10-3	TRBJ2-3	TRBD2	CAISGREADTQYF	TGTGCCATAAGCGGGAGGGAGGCAGATACGCAGTATTTT